Presented here are 7 T cell receptor beta chains from one specimen sequenced in a study of blood T cell repertoires in COVID-19 (dated by TCRdb to the early 2020s). The protocol used for the library was the immunoSEQ multiplex PCR assay. TCRdb provides this immuneACCESS table in a form limited to in-frame rearrangements. Some clones are lacking; in checked studies, under half of them reflect an unresolved V gene, and why the rest are absent is not known. In all, the sample holds nearly 25,000 clones, and under 95% of those were seen once. Of the sample, 32% falls within the top ten clones. Sequencing was done on a sample of peripheral blood. Every receptor here comes from a man between 65 and 79 years old with active COVID-19.

This chain links TRBV4-3 with TRBJ2-1, with 10 bases aligning to TRBD2. The germline CDR1 and CDR2 sequences are LGHNA and YSLEER. The CDR3 loop spans 19 amino acids. The V segment lost 0 bases and the J segment 5 bases; nucleotides outside the gene matches: 13. The CDR3 DNA follows: TGCGCCAGCAGCCAAGATCGGGATAGCGGGGGGTCATTGGACAATGAGCAGTTCTTC. This translates into CASSQDRDSGGSLDNEQFF.

The CDR3 DNA is TGTGCCAGCAGCTGGGGGGGACTAGCAAGGCCCGGCGAGCAGTACTTC. It is translated as CASSWGGLARPGEQYF. The rearrangement links TRBV5-4 to TRBJ2-7, with TRBD2 matching 9 bases. The CDR3 sequence is 16 residues long. Trimming took 3 bases from V and 6 from J; bases not matched to a gene: 13. Germline V gene sequence: CDR1 SGHNT, CDR2 YYREEE (reference sequence).

V gene TRBV29-1 combines with J gene TRBJ2-5; 9 bases line up with TRBD2. Unmatched junction bases numbered 7, after V lost 4 bases and J lost 1 base. The CDR3 totals 15 residues. CDR1 SQVTM and CDR2 ANQGSEA come from the germline V gene. DNA for the CDR3: TGCAGCGTTGGGTTGACTAGCGGCCTCCAAGAGACCCAGTACTTC. It encodes CSVGLTSGLQETQYF.

The genes are TRBV10-1 and TRBJ1-2, with D uncertain. Germline assignment: CDR1 WNHNN and CDR2 SYGVQD (reference sequence). The CDR3 spans 15 residues. V gave up 7 bases and J gave up 3 bases, with 18 bases separating them. The CDR3 loop reads CASMIPTGRHYGYTF. CDR3 nucleotides: TGCGCCAGCATGATACCGACGGGTCGTCACTATGGCTACACCTTC.

This chain uses TRBV18 with TRBJ2-7; 11 bases line up with TRBD2. Germline V gene sequence: CDR1 KGHSH, CDR2 LQKENI. The CDR3 runs to 17 residues. The J segment lost 6 bases and the V segment lost 6 bases, leaving 16 bases of the junction unmatched. CDR3 sequence: CASSDTRSTSGSREQYF. The CDR3, as DNA: TGTGCCAGCTCTGACACCAGAAGTACTAGCGGGAGTCGCGAGCAGTACTTC.

The gene calls are TRBV24-1 and TRBJ2-4; 9 positions match TRBD1. The CDR3 runs 17 residues. V shed 4 bases, J shed 1 base, and the junction held 7 bases outside the gene matches. Germline V gene sequence: CDR1 KGHDR, CDR2 SFDVKD. For the CDR3, the DNA is TGTGCCACCAGTGAGTCCGGGACAGGGAGGGCCAAAAACATTCAGTACTTC. Its translation: CATSESGTGRAKNIQYF.

The chain recombines TRBV16 with TRBJ2-2; D unclear. The CDR3 is 14 amino acids. V dropped 6 bases and J dropped 5 bases, with 13 bases sitting between them. From germline, CDR1 is KGHSY and CDR2 FQNENV. The CDR3 nucleotides read TGTGCCAGCAGTCGCACTACTGTGACCGGGGAGCTGTTTTTT. This translates into CASSRTTVTGELFF.